These T cell receptor beta chains were read from a single sample in a study of regulatory and conventional T cells in RAG deficiency. The data were produced by immunoSEQ multiplex PCR, yet TCRdb's version contains in-frame clones alone and is incomplete. Of 25,000 to 35,000 clones in the sample, 90% to 95% were seen once. These same records also appear under a second study, on regulatory T cells.

Sequenced input: CD25- CD4+ T cells sorted from blood. Receptors were obtained from a human donor in good health. Each CDR3 is given with its conserved first and last residue. Fields, in order: J gene, clone size, CDR3 length, V gene, D gene, CDR3 protein, CDR3 DNA. A D gene is named only where the DNA matches it firmly. Size values are once, few and many counts, or a class for expanded clones, and some rows have none.

TRBJ2-5 few 14 TRBV19 TRBD2 CASSIGGEGKTQYF TGTGCCAGTAGTATTGGCGGGGAGGGTAAGACCCAGTACTTC
TRBJ2-2 - 19 TRBV7-8 - CASSPERAGTHANTGELFF TGTGCCAGCAGCCCTGAGAGGGCCGGAACCCACGCGAACACCGGGGAGCTGTTTTTT
TRBJ2-5 - 16 TRBV15 TRBD2 CATSREASGGRQTQYF TGTGCCACCAGCAGAGAGGCTAGCGGGGGGCGACAGACCCAGTACTTC
TRBJ1-5 - 15 TRBV5-1 - CASSQTGQSNQPQHF TGCGCCAGCAGCCAGACTGGACAGTCCAATCAGCCCCAGCATTTT
TRBJ2-6 - 16 TRBV7-9 - CASSLGSGLGANVLTF TGTGCCAGCAGCTTAGGTTCTGGGCTTGGGGCCAACGTCCTGACTTTC
TRBJ2-1 - 13 TRBV29-1 - CSVRGGRGREQFF TGCAGCGTTCGGGGGGGCAGGGGGAGAGAGCAGTTCTTC
TRBJ2-5 - 17 TRBV5-4 - CASSLGPVGHDGETQYF TGTGCCAGCAGCTTGGGTCCGGTGGGACACGACGGGGAGACCCAGTACTTC
TRBJ2-2 - 16 TRBV19 - CASSIVGRGSTGELFF TGTGCCAGTAGTATAGTTGGCAGGGGCAGCACCGGGGAGCTGTTTTTT
TRBJ2-7 - 14 TRBV19 - CASSPQGRSYEQCF TGTGCCAGTTCCCCCCAGGGTAGATCCTACGAGCAGTGCTTC
TRBJ2-1 - 16 TRBV18 TRBD2 CASSYGTSGTYNEQFF TGTGCCAGCTCATACGGGACTAGCGGTACCTACAATGAGCAGTTCTTC
TRBJ2-2 - 15 TRBV5-6 TRBD2 CASSLAGGDTGELFF TGTGCCAGCAGCTTGGCGGGGGGTGACACCGGGGAGCTGTTTTTT
TRBJ2-7 - 15 TRBV5-1 TRBD1 CASSTYRGRGNEQYF TGCGCCAGCAGCACTTACAGGGGGCGCGGGAACGAGCAGTACTTC
TRBJ1-3 - 14 TRBV6-6 TRBD1 CASRLTGAGNTIYF TGTGCCAGCAGACTAACAGGGGCTGGAAACACCATATATTTT
TRBJ2-6 once 19 TRBV7-2 TRBD1 CASSPNGQGRLSGANVLTF TGTGCCAGCAGCCCTAACGGACAGGGACGACTCTCTGGGGCCAACGTCCTGACTTTC
TRBJ2-6 once 14 TRBV11-1 TRBD1 CAGSTGAGANVLTF TGTGCCGGGAGTACAGGGGCTGGGGCCAACGTCCTGACTTTC
TRBJ2-1 once 17 TRBV5-1 TRBD2 CASSPIGSSGAYNEQFF TGCGCCAGCAGTCCTATCGGGTCTAGCGGGGCATACAATGAGCAGTTCTTC
TRBJ2-5 - 15 TRBV11-2 TRBD2 CASSLFSGRQETQYF TGTGCCAGCAGCTTATTTAGCGGGCGCCAAGAGACCCAGTACTTC
TRBJ1-2 - 13 TRBV7-9 - CASSLSAAYGYTF TGTGCCAGCAGCTTAAGCGCAGCATATGGCTACACCTTC
TRBJ1-4 - 14 TRBV25-1 - CASSESAVEEKLFF TGTGCCAGCAGTGAGTCTGCGGTGGAAGAAAAACTGTTTTTT
TRBJ2-7 once 14 TRBV13 - CASTQRGGPREQYF TGTGCCAGCACCCAGAGGGGGGGACCCCGCGAGCAGTACTTC
TRBJ1-5 - 19 TRBV19 TRBD1 CASSATGVFGDGSNQPQHF TGTGCCAGTAGTGCTACAGGGGTTTTTGGAGACGGGAGCAATCAGCCCCAGCATTTT
TRBJ1-6 - 15 TRBV5-1 - CASSLADLYNSPLHF TGCGCCAGCAGCTTAGCGGACCTCTATAATTCACCCCTCCACTTT
TRBJ2-7 - 15 TRBV6-1 TRBD1 CASSGAGTGPYEQYF TGTGCCAGCAGCGGAGCCGGGACAGGGCCCTACGAGCAGTACTTC
TRBJ2-7 - 13 TRBV7-3 - CASSLSGRDEQYF TGTGCCAGCAGCTTATCGGGCAGGGACGAGCAGTACTTC
TRBJ2-7 - 13 TRBV14 - CASNSRGAREQYF TGTGCCAGCAATTCCCGGGGGGCGCGAGAGCAGTACTTC
TRBJ2-7 - 17 TRBV19 - CASSTRTRVPFPYEQYF TGTGCCAGTAGTACAAGGACCAGGGTCCCCTTCCCCTACGAGCAGTACTTC
TRBJ1-3 once 17 TRBV4-1 - CASSQDRRTHSGNTIYF TGCGCCAGCAGCCAAGATCGTCGCACTCACTCTGGAAACACCATATATTTT
TRBJ1-2 - 16 TRBV11-2 - CASSLKSWEGSYGYTF TGTGCCAGCAGCTTGAAAAGTTGGGAGGGCAGCTATGGCTACACCTTC
TRBJ2-3 - 16 TRBV6-5 TRBD1 CASSFAGTASTDTQYF TGTGCCAGCAGTTTCGCCGGGACAGCTAGCACAGATACGCAGTATTTT
TRBJ2-1 - 18 TRBV2 TRBD2 CASSEALLAGGSYNEQFF TGTGCCAGCAGTGAAGCGCTTCTAGCGGGGGGCTCCTACAATGAGCAGTTCTTC
TRBJ1-1 - 14 TRBV30 - CAWTRGQSNTEAFF TGTGCCTGGACCCGAGGACAGTCGAACACTGAAGCTTTCTTT
TRBJ1-2 - 10 TRBV25-1 - CASRQSGYTF TGTGCCAGCCGACAGAGCGGCTACACCTTC
TRBJ1-2 - 15 TRBV7-2 - CASSLGRTANYGYTF TGTGCCAGCAGCTTAGGTCGGACAGCGAACTATGGCTACACCTTC
TRBJ1-4 once 14 TRBV9 - CASSVRGDNEKLFF TGTGCCAGCAGCGTCCGGGGGGATAATGAAAAACTGTTTTTT
TRBJ1-6 - 13 TRBV27 - CASSFRGSSRLHF TGTGCCAGCAGTTTCCGAGGGTCCTCTCGGCTCCACTTT
TRBJ1-1 - 15 TRBV9 - CASSVAGQSWAEAFF TGTGCCAGCAGCGTAGCTGGGCAGTCTTGGGCTGAAGCTTTCTTT
TRBJ2-7 - 14 TRBV10-3 - CAITNTGGDYEQYF TGTGCCATTACAAACACAGGGGGGGACTACGAGCAGTACTTC
TRBJ2-6 - 18 TRBV9 - CASSVVVGASSGANVLTF TGTGCCAGCAGCGTAGTTGTAGGGGCCAGCTCTGGGGCCAACGTCCTGACTTTC
TRBJ2-7 - 16 TRBV7-9 TRBD1 CASSLTPPRGRYEQYF TGTGCCAGCAGCCTCACCCCCCCCAGGGGGCGCTACGAGCAGTACTTC
TRBJ1-3 - 16 TRBV5-4 TRBD1 CASSLGQGASGNTIYF TGTGCCAGCAGCTTGGGTCAGGGGGCGTCCGGAAACACCATATATTTT
TRBJ2-1 - 13 TRBV10-1 - CASSESSAGRQFF TGCGCCAGCAGTGAGTCTTCGGCAGGGCGCCAGTTCTTC
TRBJ1-1 - 13 TRBV29-1 TRBD1 CSVATTGNTEAFF TGCAGCGTCGCAACGACAGGGAATACTGAAGCTTTCTTT
TRBJ2-1 - 18 TRBV9 - CASSVGDFQINLYNEQFF TGTGCCAGCAGCGTAGGGGACTTTCAAATAAACCTCTACAATGAGCAGTTCTTC
TRBJ2-7 - 12 TRBV5-4 - CASSFSGSEQYF TGTGCCAGCAGCTTCTCCGGGTCCGAGCAGTACTTC
TRBJ2-1 - 13 TRBV10-2 TRBD2 CASGVAGYNEQFF TGCGCCAGCGGGGTAGCGGGGTACAATGAGCAGTTCTTC